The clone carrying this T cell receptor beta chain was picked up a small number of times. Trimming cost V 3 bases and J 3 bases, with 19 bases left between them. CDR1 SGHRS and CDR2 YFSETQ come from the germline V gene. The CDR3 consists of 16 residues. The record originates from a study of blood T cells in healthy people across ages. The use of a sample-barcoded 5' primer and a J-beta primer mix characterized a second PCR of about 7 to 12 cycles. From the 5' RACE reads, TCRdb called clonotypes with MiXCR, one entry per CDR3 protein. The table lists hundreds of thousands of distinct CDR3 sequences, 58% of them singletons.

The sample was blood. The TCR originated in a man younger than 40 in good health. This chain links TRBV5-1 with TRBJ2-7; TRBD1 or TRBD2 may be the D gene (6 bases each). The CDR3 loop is CASSSVGGRLDYEQYF. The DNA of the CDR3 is TGCGCCAGCAGCTCGGTAGGGGGGCGACTTGACTACGAGCAGTACTTC. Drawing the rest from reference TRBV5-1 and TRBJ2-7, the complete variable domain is KAGVTQTPRYLIKTRGQQVTLSCSPISGHRSVSWYQQTPGQGLQFLFEYFSETQRNKGNFPGRFSGRQFSNSRSEMNVSTLELGDSALYLCASSSVGGRLDYEQYFGPGTRLTVT.